A selection of T cell receptor beta chains follows, all from one sample in a study of PD-1 blockade in classical Hodgkin lymphoma. Clones were read by immunoSEQ multiplex PCR, and TCRdb kept only the in-frame ones, dropping some. The data contain 30,000 to 40,000 clones, around 82% of them singletons. The specimen comprised peripheral blood mononuclear cells (PBMCs), sampled at baseline. All receptors derive from a human donor with classical Hodgkin lymphoma. Each CDR3 is given with its conserved first and last residue. Fields, in order: J gene, V gene, D gene, clone size, CDR3 protein, CDR3 DNA. A D gene is named only where the DNA matches it firmly. Clone size appears in some rows only: once, few, many, or a class for an expanded clone.

j_call: TRBJ2-7; v_call: TRBV2; d_call: .; clone_size: .; cdr3_aa: CASSLNMDSYEQYF; cdr3_nt: TGTGCCAGCAGCCTAAATATGGACAGTTACGAGCAGTACTTC
j_call: TRBJ2-3; v_call: TRBV4-3; d_call: .; clone_size: .; cdr3_aa: CASSQDSQLGTDTQYF; cdr3_nt: TGCGCCAGCAGCCAAGATAGTCAACTAGGGACAGATACGCAGTATTTT
j_call: TRBJ2-2; v_call: TRBV7-2; d_call: TRBD2; clone_size: .; cdr3_aa: CASRHSASGGNGGELFF; cdr3_nt: TGTGCCAGCAGACATAGTGCTAGCGGGGGAAATGGCGGGGAGCTGTTTTTT
j_call: TRBJ1-1; v_call: TRBV7-6; d_call: .; clone_size: .; cdr3_aa: CASSLDTNTEAFF; cdr3_nt: TGTGCCAGCAGCCTCGACACTAACACTGAAGCTTTCTTT
j_call: TRBJ1-1; v_call: TRBV11-2; d_call: .; clone_size: .; cdr3_aa: CASSLYTGTENTEAFF; cdr3_nt: TGTGCCAGCAGCTTATACACAGGGACCGAGAACACTGAAGCTTTCTTT
j_call: TRBJ1-2; v_call: TRBV7-3; d_call: .; clone_size: .; cdr3_aa: CASSLTSGSDYGYTF; cdr3_nt: TGTGCCAGCAGCTTAACAAGTGGGAGTGACTATGGCTACACCTTC
j_call: TRBJ1-4; v_call: TRBV7-8; d_call: .; clone_size: .; cdr3_aa: CASSSRWGRDEKLFF; cdr3_nt: TGTGCCAGCAGCTCAAGGTGGGGGCGCGATGAAAAACTGTTTTTT
j_call: TRBJ2-3; v_call: TRBV4-2; d_call: .; clone_size: .; cdr3_aa: CASSLLGGSSTDTQYF; cdr3_nt: TGTGCCAGCAGTCTACTTGGGGGTTCTAGCACAGATACGCAGTATTTT
j_call: TRBJ2-7; v_call: TRBV27; d_call: .; clone_size: .; cdr3_aa: CATARGGYRRSYEQYF; cdr3_nt: TGTGCCACCGCTAGGGGGGGGTATCGACGGAGCTACGAGCAGTACTTC
j_call: TRBJ1-5; v_call: TRBV2; d_call: .; clone_size: .; cdr3_aa: CASRWTGEPNQPQHF; cdr3_nt: TGTGCCAGCAGGTGGACCGGTGAACCTAATCAGCCCCAGCATTTT
j_call: TRBJ1-2; v_call: TRBV4-2; d_call: TRBD1; clone_size: .; cdr3_aa: CASSPSPGQGRGYTF; cdr3_nt: TGTGCCAGCAGCCCGTCCCCGGGACAGGGTCGCGGCTACACCTTC
j_call: TRBJ2-1; v_call: TRBV18; d_call: .; clone_size: once; cdr3_aa: CASSKGEAYNEQFF; cdr3_nt: TGTGCCAGCTCAAAGGGAGAGGCTTACAATGAGCAGTTCTTC
j_call: TRBJ2-2; v_call: TRBV30; d_call: .; clone_size: .; cdr3_aa: CAWSVGPGTGELFF; cdr3_nt: TGTGCCTGGAGTGTAGGGCCAGGGACAGGGGAGCTGTTTTTT
j_call: TRBJ2-3; v_call: TRBV7-9; d_call: .; clone_size: .; cdr3_aa: CASRPQGDTQYF; cdr3_nt: TGTGCCAGCAGACCTCAGGGGGATACGCAGTATTTT
j_call: TRBJ2-7; v_call: TRBV11-2; d_call: .; clone_size: few; cdr3_aa: CASSPNPQGGRQYF; cdr3_nt: TGTGCCAGCAGCCCGAATCCGCAGGGAGGTAGACAGTACTTC
j_call: TRBJ1-3; v_call: TRBV7-9; d_call: .; clone_size: .; cdr3_aa: CASSLWGVALSSGNTIYF; cdr3_nt: TGTGCCAGCAGCTTATGGGGGGTCGCGCTGTCGTCTGGAAACACCATATATTTT
j_call: TRBJ2-3; v_call: TRBV19; d_call: .; clone_size: .; cdr3_aa: CASSIRTNTDTQYF; cdr3_nt: TGTGCTAGTAGTATCAGGACAAACACAGATACGCAGTATTTT
j_call: TRBJ1-1; v_call: TRBV5-1; d_call: .; clone_size: once; cdr3_aa: CASSSQGMGGTEAFF; cdr3_nt: TGCGCCAGCAGCTCACAGGGAATGGGCGGCACTGAAGCTTTCTTT
j_call: TRBJ1-1; v_call: TRBV7-9; d_call: .; clone_size: .; cdr3_aa: CASSLGGFGSGAFF; cdr3_nt: TGTGCCAGCAGCTTAGGAGGCTTCGGATCGGGAGCTTTCTTT
j_call: TRBJ2-3; v_call: TRBV27; d_call: .; clone_size: .; cdr3_aa: CASSPGAFADTQYF; cdr3_nt: TGTGCCAGCAGCCCCGGAGCCTTCGCAGATACGCAGTATTTT
j_call: TRBJ1-5; v_call: TRBV30; d_call: .; clone_size: few; cdr3_aa: CAWSVFNQPQHF; cdr3_nt: TGTGCCTGGAGTGTGTTCAATCAGCCCCAGCATTTT
j_call: TRBJ2-3; v_call: TRBV6-6; d_call: .; clone_size: few; cdr3_aa: CASSLGTSKDTQYF; cdr3_nt: TGTGCCAGCAGCCTTGGGACCTCCAAAGATACGCAGTATTTT
j_call: TRBJ1-5; v_call: TRBV6-5; d_call: .; clone_size: .; cdr3_aa: CASSQDGYSNQPQHF; cdr3_nt: TGTGCCAGCAGCCAGGACGGTTATAGCAATCAGCCCCAGCATTTT
j_call: TRBJ1-2; v_call: TRBV6-5; d_call: .; clone_size: .; cdr3_aa: CASSSTWGYTF; cdr3_nt: TGTGCCAGCAGTTCCACATGGGGCTACACCTTC
j_call: TRBJ1-5; v_call: TRBV6-1; d_call: TRBD1; clone_size: few; cdr3_aa: CASSLDRAQPQHF; cdr3_nt: TGTGCCAGCAGCCTGGACAGGGCTCAGCCCCAGCATTTT
j_call: TRBJ1-2; v_call: TRBV6-5; d_call: .; clone_size: .; cdr3_aa: CASSQMDRYSNGYTF; cdr3_nt: TGTGCCAGCAGTCAGATGGACAGATACTCTAACGGCTACACCTTC
j_call: TRBJ1-1; v_call: TRBV7-8; d_call: .; clone_size: .; cdr3_aa: CASSSRIGEGTEAFF; cdr3_nt: TGTGCCAGCAGCTCCCGAATAGGCGAGGGAACTGAAGCTTTCTTT
j_call: TRBJ1-1; v_call: TRBV29-1; d_call: TRBD1; clone_size: .; cdr3_aa: CSVGQGGNTEAFF; cdr3_nt: TGCAGCGTGGGACAGGGTGGGAACACTGAAGCTTTCTTT
j_call: TRBJ2-5; v_call: TRBV7-2; d_call: .; clone_size: .; cdr3_aa: CASSSTKETQYF; cdr3_nt: TGTGCCAGCAGCTCTACTAAAGAGACCCAGTACTTC
j_call: TRBJ1-5; v_call: TRBV11-2; d_call: .; clone_size: few; cdr3_aa: CASSLYDSQPQHF; cdr3_nt: TGTGCCAGCAGCTTGTATGACAGTCAGCCCCAGCATTTT
j_call: TRBJ2-6; v_call: TRBV4-1; d_call: .; clone_size: .; cdr3_aa: CASSQEFRPGANVLTF; cdr3_nt: TGCGCCAGCAGCCAAGAATTCCGCCCTGGGGCCAACGTCCTGACTTTC
j_call: TRBJ1-2; v_call: TRBV10-3; d_call: TRBD1; clone_size: few; cdr3_aa: CAISAGQDGYTF; cdr3_nt: TGTGCCATCAGCGCTGGACAGGATGGCTACACCTTC
j_call: TRBJ2-3; v_call: TRBV11-2; d_call: TRBD1; clone_size: .; cdr3_aa: CASSSRDRAADTQYF; cdr3_nt: TGTGCCAGCAGCTCCCGGGACAGGGCGGCAGATACGCAGTATTTT
j_call: TRBJ2-7; v_call: TRBV7-2; d_call: TRBD2; clone_size: .; cdr3_aa: CASSLGGLAVEQYF; cdr3_nt: TGTGCCAGCAGCTTGGGAGGGTTGGCGGTCGAGCAGTACTTC
j_call: TRBJ1-2; v_call: TRBV29-1; d_call: .; clone_size: .; cdr3_aa: CSVEPQPGGGHPASIYGYTF; cdr3_nt: TGCAGCGTTGAACCCCAACCCGGGGGCGGGCATCCCGCCTCTATCTATGGCTACACCTTC
j_call: TRBJ1-1; v_call: TRBV9; d_call: .; clone_size: .; cdr3_aa: CASSSLTGGGNTEAFF; cdr3_nt: TGTGCCAGCTCCTCTCTCACAGGAGGAGGAAACACTGAAGCTTTCTTT
j_call: TRBJ2-7; v_call: TRBV7-7; d_call: .; clone_size: .; cdr3_aa: CASSPGAASYEQYF; cdr3_nt: TGTGCTAGCAGCCCCGGGGCGGCCTCCTACGAGCAGTACTTC
j_call: TRBJ1-1; v_call: TRBV10-3; d_call: TRBD1; clone_size: .; cdr3_aa: CAIRGQAANTEAFF; cdr3_nt: TGTGCCATCCGAGGACAGGCCGCGAACACTGAAGCTTTCTTT
j_call: TRBJ2-2; v_call: TRBV7-6; d_call: TRBD2; clone_size: once; cdr3_aa: CASSSSGGAGTGELFF; cdr3_nt: TGTGCCAGCAGCTCTAGCGGGGGGGCCGGCACCGGGGAGCTGTTTTTT
j_call: TRBJ1-2; v_call: TRBV6-6; d_call: .; clone_size: .; cdr3_aa: CATRSFGVIYGYTF; cdr3_nt: TGTGCCACGCGGAGCTTCGGGGTCATCTATGGCTACACCTTC
j_call: TRBJ1-1; v_call: TRBV5-5; d_call: .; clone_size: .; cdr3_aa: CASSLTGRRDTEAFF; cdr3_nt: TGTGCCAGCAGCCTTACGGGACGGAGGGACACTGAAGCTTTCTTT
j_call: TRBJ2-7; v_call: TRBV6-6; d_call: TRBD1; clone_size: .; cdr3_aa: CASSYPWDRDHEQYF; cdr3_nt: TGTGCCAGCAGTTACCCTTGGGACAGGGACCACGAGCAGTACTTC
j_call: TRBJ2-5; v_call: TRBV7-6; d_call: .; clone_size: .; cdr3_aa: CASSPRIRGAEIPETQYF; cdr3_nt: TGTGCCAGCAGCCCCAGGATCCGGGGCGCGGAAATTCCAGAGACCCAGTACTTC
j_call: TRBJ1-4; v_call: TRBV4-2; d_call: TRBD1; clone_size: .; cdr3_aa: CASSPPGTGAEKLFF; cdr3_nt: TGTGCCAGCAGCCCCCCCGGGACAGGGGCTGAAAAACTGTTTTTT
j_call: TRBJ1-5; v_call: TRBV5-1; d_call: .; clone_size: .; cdr3_aa: CASSLEGNSNQPQHF; cdr3_nt: TGCGCCAGCAGCTTGGAGGGTAATAGCAATCAGCCCCAGCATTTT